The following is a T cell receptor (beta chain) sequence with its context. The V and J ends lost 8 bases and 5 bases respectively, with 13 bases between them. The CDR3 sequence is 13 residues long. Germline CDR1 reads LGHDT; CDR2 reads YNNKEL (reference sequence). This entry comes from a study of blood T cell repertoires in COVID-19. Produced via immunoSEQ multiplex PCR; TCRdb's table is partial and in-frame only. The table has approximately 91,000 clones, about 90% seen once. The TCR sequence derives from a man in his 70s with acute or convalescent COVID-19. The chain uses TRBV3-1 (or the pseudogene TRBV3-2) and TRBJ1-5, with a possible D match to TRBD1 (6 bases). The sequenced sample consisted of peripheral blood. The CDR3, as DNA: TGTGCCAGCTCAGGGGAGCCAGATCAGCCCCAGCATTTT. Translated: CASSGEPDQPQHF.